The 2 T cell receptor beta chains given below trace back to one sample, sequenced in a study of Graves' ophthalmopathy and Graves' hyperthyroidism. RNA transcripts provided the template for amplifying TCR beta CDR3 regions. In the first round, RT-PCR was carried out with HTBI primers, and a multiplex PCR formed the second round. MiXCR was run by TCRdb on the multiplex PCR reads, yielding one entry per CDR3 protein. This sample has about 500,000 distinct CDR3 sequences, with about 40% found just once. Material: peripheral blood or thyroid tissue (not recorded which). These TCRs come from an adult man with Graves' hyperthyroidism.

This clonotype was observed a handful of times. The chain carries TRBV11-2 and TRBJ1-3, with unresolved D. Looked up from germline, CDR1 is SGHAT and CDR2 is FQNNGV. V was pared by 0 bases and J by 2 bases, with 5 bases between. This CDR3 is built from 14 residues. The CDR3, as DNA: TGTGCCAGCAGCTTAGATTTCACTGGAAACACCATATATTTT. Its translation is CASSLDFTGNTIYF.

To note about this clonotype: A much larger clone differs by one base, so this may be a read error. The chain recombines TRBV5-6 with TRBJ1-2; 11 positions match TRBD1. This CDR3 spans 14 amino acids. Germline V gives CDR1 SGHDT, CDR2 YYEEEE. J was trimmed by 4 bases and V by 7 bases; bases with no gene match: 6. The CDR3 loop reads CASGSGTGGYGYTF. In DNA form, the CDR3 reads TGTGCCAGCGGCTCCGGGACAGGGGGCTATGGCTACACCTTC.